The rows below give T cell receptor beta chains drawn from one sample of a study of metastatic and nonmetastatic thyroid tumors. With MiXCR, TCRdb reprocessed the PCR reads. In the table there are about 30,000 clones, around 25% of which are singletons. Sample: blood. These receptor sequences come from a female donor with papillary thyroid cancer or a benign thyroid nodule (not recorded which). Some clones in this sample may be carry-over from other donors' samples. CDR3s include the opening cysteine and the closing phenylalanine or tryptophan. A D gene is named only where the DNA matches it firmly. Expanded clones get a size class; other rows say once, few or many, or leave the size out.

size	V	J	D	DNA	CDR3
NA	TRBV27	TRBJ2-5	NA	TGTCCCAGCAGTTTATGGAATACTTGGAGGGAGACCGAGAACTTC	CPSSLWNTWRETENF
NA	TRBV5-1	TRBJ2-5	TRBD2	TGCGCCAGCTCACTAGCGGGGAAACAAGAGACCCATTACTTC	CASSLAGKQETHYF
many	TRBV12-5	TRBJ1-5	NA	TGTGCTAGTGGTTTGTGGGCAGGGGATAATAGCAATCAGCCCCAGCATTTT	CASGLWAGDNSNQPQHF
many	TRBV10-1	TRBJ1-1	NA	TGCGCCAGCAGTGAGTCAATGGTGACTGAAGCTTTCTTT	CASSESMVTEAFF
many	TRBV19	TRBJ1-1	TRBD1	TGTGCCAGTAGGGACCGGGACAGGGGAACTGAAGCTTTCTTT	CASRDRDRGTEAFF
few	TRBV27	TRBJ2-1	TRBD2	TGTGCCGGCAGAACTAGCGACCATGAGCAGTTCTTC	CAGRTSDHEQFF
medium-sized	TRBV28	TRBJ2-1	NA	TGTGCCAGCAGTCAAAAAGGCGATGAGCAGTTCTTC	CASSQKGDEQFF
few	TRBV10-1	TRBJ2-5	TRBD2	TGCGCCAGCAGCAGGAGGGTCCCCCTAGCGGGGCAGGAGACCCAGTACTTC	CASSRRVPLAGQETQYF
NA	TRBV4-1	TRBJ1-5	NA	TGCGCCAGCAGCTCGAAAGGGGTCGATCCCTATCAGCCCCAGCATTTT	CASSSKGVDPYQPQHF
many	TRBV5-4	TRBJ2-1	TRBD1	TGTGCCAGCGAACCCGGGACAGGGAAAAACAATGAGCAGTTCTTC	CASEPGTGKNNEQFF
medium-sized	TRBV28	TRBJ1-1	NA	TGTGCCAGCAGTTTAATAATTAGGGCGTTTGCTTTCTTT	CASSLIIRAFAFF
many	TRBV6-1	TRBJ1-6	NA	TGTGCCAGCAGTGCAGGGCCATATAATTCACCCCTCCACTTT	CASSAGPYNSPLHF
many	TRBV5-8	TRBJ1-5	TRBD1	TGTGCCAGCAGCCTTCGGACAGGGGGCGACAATCAGCCCCAGCATTTT	CASSLRTGGDNQPQHF